The text below deals with one TCR beta chain. CDR3 length: 12 residues. Germline assignment: CDR1 SQVTM and CDR2 ANQGSEA. Trimming cost V 4 bases and J 8 bases; bases outside gene matches: 4. How the authors handled the data: Reference gene primer amplification gave nucleated cell count estimates. Profiled with immunoSEQ multiplex PCR; TCRdb holds only in-frame clones, not every one. Clone size and V and J calls were adopted from that table, with D and trimming inferred from the DNA. The data contain about 16,000 clones, around 90% of them singletons. This sample was included in a study of blood T cell repertoires in COVID-19. Study in general: T cells, B-cell-depleted T cells, or PBMCs provided the cDNA or gDNA that served as material.

This receptor was identified in a woman older than 75 with COVID-19, enrolled during active disease. The chain carries TRBV29-1 and TRBJ2-4; 8 bases align to TRBD1. The sequencing input was peripheral blood. CDR3 region: CSVAGQADIQYF. CDR3 sequence (DNA): TGCAGCGTTGCGGGACAGGCGGACATTCAGTACTTC.